This is a list of T cell receptor beta chains from one sample in a study of shared clonotypes between healthy human individuals. Method: immunoSEQ multiplex PCR; TCRdb's copy keeps in-frame clones and lacks some. Among more than 2,000,000 clones listed, just over 90% were seen once. Sequences were obtained from naive CD4+ T cells from PBMCs. These receptors were obtained from a man between 18 and 35 years old in good health. Some clones in this sample may be carry-over from other donors' samples. The CDR3 runs from the conserved cysteine through the conserved F or W. A D gene is named only where the DNA matches it firmly. A row's size may be missing; if present it is once, few, many or a size class.

cdr3_length: 20; clone_size: -; d_call: -; v_call: TRBV7-8; j_call: TRBJ2-1; cdr3_aa: CASSWGDRGVVAGPYNEQFF; cdr3_nt: TGTGCCAGCAGCTGGGGTGACAGGGGAGTGGTAGCGGGACCCTACAATGAGCAGTTCTTC
cdr3_length: 14; clone_size: -; d_call: -; v_call: TRBV7-9; j_call: TRBJ1-1; cdr3_aa: CASGRHLLNTEAFF; cdr3_nt: TGTGCCAGCGGACGACACCTTTTGAACACTGAAGCTTTCTTT
cdr3_length: 14; clone_size: -; d_call: -; v_call: TRBV7-2; j_call: TRBJ2-1; cdr3_aa: CASSPEGRSNEQFF; cdr3_nt: TGTGCCAGCAGCCCCGAAGGGAGATCCAATGAGCAGTTCTTC
cdr3_length: 15; clone_size: -; d_call: -; v_call: TRBV5-1; j_call: TRBJ2-1; cdr3_aa: CASSLAGEVWNEQFF; cdr3_nt: TGCGCCAGCAGCTTGGCGGGAGAGGTGTGGAATGAGCAGTTCTTC
cdr3_length: 14; clone_size: -; d_call: -; v_call: TRBV6-1; j_call: TRBJ2-7; cdr3_aa: CASSVGGNNYEQYF; cdr3_nt: TGTGCCAGCAGTGTAGGGGGGAACAACTACGAGCAGTACTTC
cdr3_length: 15; clone_size: -; d_call: -; v_call: TRBV14; j_call: TRBJ1-2; cdr3_aa: CASSQDGGWRNGYTF; cdr3_nt: TGTGCCAGCAGCCAAGACGGCGGTTGGAGGAATGGCTACACCTTC
cdr3_length: 16; clone_size: -; d_call: TRBD2; v_call: TRBV28; j_call: TRBJ2-3; cdr3_aa: CASSFGSGAGTDTQYF; cdr3_nt: TGTGCCAGCAGTTTCGGAAGCGGGGCCGGCACAGATACGCAGTATTTT
cdr3_length: 16; clone_size: -; d_call: TRBD2; v_call: TRBV9; j_call: TRBJ2-5; cdr3_aa: CASSSTEGLGLETQYF; cdr3_nt: TGTGCCAGCAGCTCTACGGAGGGACTAGGGCTAGAGACCCAGTACTTC
cdr3_length: 13; clone_size: -; d_call: -; v_call: TRBV27; j_call: TRBJ1-2; cdr3_aa: CASTLGQPYGYTF; cdr3_nt: TGTGCCAGCACCCTCGGACAGCCCTATGGCTACACCTTC
cdr3_length: 15; clone_size: -; d_call: TRBD1; v_call: TRBV28; j_call: TRBJ2-1; cdr3_aa: CASSLGQTSYNEQFF; cdr3_nt: TGTGCCAGCAGCCTGGGACAGACCTCCTACAATGAGCAGTTCTTC
cdr3_length: 15; clone_size: once; d_call: TRBD1; v_call: TRBV9; j_call: TRBJ2-1; cdr3_aa: CASSVQGAIVNEQFF; cdr3_nt: TGTGCCAGCAGCGTACAGGGGGCTATAGTAAATGAGCAGTTCTTC
cdr3_length: 15; clone_size: -; d_call: TRBD1; v_call: TRBV5-1; j_call: TRBJ1-2; cdr3_aa: CASSLAPWDRVGYTF; cdr3_nt: TGCGCCAGCAGCTTGGCCCCCTGGGACAGGGTTGGCTACACCTTC
cdr3_length: 16; clone_size: once; d_call: TRBD2; v_call: TRBV5-1; j_call: TRBJ2-5; cdr3_aa: CASSPEGQGGGETQYF; cdr3_nt: TGCGCCAGCAGCCCCGAGGGCCAGGGCGGGGGAGAGACCCAGTACTTC
cdr3_length: 16; clone_size: once; d_call: -; v_call: TRBV5-1; j_call: TRBJ1-3; cdr3_aa: CASSLGTRSSGNTIYF; cdr3_nt: TGCGCCAGCAGCTTGGGGACACGGAGCTCTGGAAACACCATATATTTT
cdr3_length: 18; clone_size: -; d_call: TRBD1; v_call: TRBV7-3; j_call: TRBJ1-1; cdr3_aa: CASSRPGTGPDLNTEAFF; cdr3_nt: TGTGCCAGCAGCCGTCCCGGGACAGGGCCCGACTTGAACACTGAAGCTTTCTTT
cdr3_length: 14; clone_size: -; d_call: -; v_call: TRBV15; j_call: TRBJ1-2; cdr3_aa: CATSRDTANYGYTF; cdr3_nt: TGTGCCACCTCTAGGGACACTGCTAACTATGGCTACACCTTC
cdr3_length: 17; clone_size: -; d_call: TRBD2; v_call: TRBV7-3; j_call: TRBJ2-1; cdr3_aa: CASSLRGTRAAYNEQFF; cdr3_nt: TGTGCCAGCAGCTTACGCGGGACTAGGGCCGCCTACAATGAGCAGTTCTTC
cdr3_length: 16; clone_size: -; d_call: -; v_call: TRBV28; j_call: TRBJ1-2; cdr3_aa: CASSLARSDGARGYTF; cdr3_nt: TGTGCCAGCAGTTTGGCCCGATCGGACGGAGCTAGGGGCTACACCTTC
cdr3_length: 10; clone_size: once; d_call: -; v_call: TRBV20-1; j_call: TRBJ2-7; cdr3_aa: CSATRGAQYF; cdr3_nt: TGCAGTGCCACTAGGGGCGCGCAGTACTTC
cdr3_length: 15; clone_size: once; d_call: -; v_call: TRBV10-1; j_call: TRBJ1-5; cdr3_aa: CASTQKRQYNQPQHF; cdr3_nt: TGCGCCAGCACCCAGAAGCGACAGTACAATCAGCCCCAGCATTTT
cdr3_length: 14; clone_size: once; d_call: -; v_call: TRBV5-1; j_call: TRBJ1-1; cdr3_aa: CASSLDSYNTEAFF; cdr3_nt: TGCGCCAGCAGCTTGGACAGTTATAACACTGAAGCTTTCTTT
cdr3_length: 16; clone_size: -; d_call: -; v_call: TRBV5-1; j_call: TRBJ1-4; cdr3_aa: CASSLEKGGTNEKLFF; cdr3_nt: TGCGCCAGCAGCTTGGAGAAGGGGGGGACTAATGAAAAACTGTTTTTT
cdr3_length: 14; clone_size: -; d_call: -; v_call: TRBV10-3; j_call: TRBJ2-7; cdr3_aa: CAISESAATYEQYF; cdr3_nt: TGTGCCATCAGTGAGTCGGCAGCGACCTACGAGCAGTACTTC
cdr3_length: 15; clone_size: -; d_call: -; v_call: TRBV7-8; j_call: TRBJ1-2; cdr3_aa: CASSLGSPRYYGYTF; cdr3_nt: TGTGCCAGCAGCTTAGGGTCGCCTCGATACTATGGCTACACCTTC
cdr3_length: 12; clone_size: few; d_call: -; v_call: TRBV6-1; j_call: TRBJ1-5; cdr3_aa: CASREANQPQHF; cdr3_nt: TGTGCCAGCAGGGAAGCTAATCAGCCCCAGCATTTT
cdr3_length: 16; clone_size: -; d_call: TRBD2; v_call: TRBV5-1; j_call: TRBJ2-3; cdr3_aa: CASSFTTSGSADTQYF; cdr3_nt: TGCGCCAGCAGCTTTACGACTAGCGGGAGTGCAGATACGCAGTATTTT
cdr3_length: 13; clone_size: -; d_call: TRBD2; v_call: TRBV6-5; j_call: TRBJ2-1; cdr3_aa: CASRVAGDNEQFF; cdr3_nt: TGTGCCAGCAGAGTAGCGGGTGACAATGAGCAGTTCTTC
cdr3_length: 16; clone_size: -; d_call: -; v_call: TRBV27; j_call: TRBJ2-2; cdr3_aa: CASSPFGATNTGELFF; cdr3_nt: TGTGCCAGCAGTCCCTTTGGGGCAACGAACACCGGGGAGCTGTTTTTT
cdr3_length: 14; clone_size: many; d_call: -; v_call: TRBV6-4; j_call: TRBJ1-5; cdr3_aa: CASSPHPGYQPQHF; cdr3_nt: TGTGCCAGCAGCCCTCATCCCGGGTATCAGCCCCAGCATTTT
cdr3_length: 15; clone_size: -; d_call: -; v_call: TRBV7-8; j_call: TRBJ1-4; cdr3_aa: CASSPEGRSNEKLFF; cdr3_nt: TGTGCCAGCAGCCCGGAGGGGCGGAGTAATGAAAAACTGTTTTTT
cdr3_length: 14; clone_size: -; d_call: -; v_call: TRBV19; j_call: TRBJ1-1; cdr3_aa: CASSRGYLNTEAFF; cdr3_nt: TGTGCCAGTAGTAGAGGATACCTGAACACTGAAGCTTTCTTT
cdr3_length: 14; clone_size: -; d_call: -; v_call: TRBV6-5; j_call: TRBJ1-1; cdr3_aa: CASSYLSVNTEAFF; cdr3_nt: TGTGCCAGCAGTTACTTATCGGTGAACACTGAAGCTTTCTTT
cdr3_length: 18; clone_size: -; d_call: -; v_call: TRBV5-4; j_call: TRBJ2-7; cdr3_aa: CASSFDDSSPTGQYEQYF; cdr3_nt: TGTGCCAGCAGCTTTGATGATTCCTCCCCAACGGGGCAATACGAGCAGTACTTC
cdr3_length: 15; clone_size: few; d_call: -; v_call: TRBV6-5; j_call: TRBJ1-1; cdr3_aa: CASSWGRAMNTEAFF; cdr3_nt: TGTGCCAGCAGTTGGGGGAGGGCAATGAACACTGAAGCTTTCTTT
cdr3_length: 13; clone_size: -; d_call: -; v_call: TRBV28; j_call: TRBJ2-7; cdr3_aa: CASTRGALYEQYF; cdr3_nt: TGTGCCAGCACAAGGGGGGCCCTCTACGAGCAGTACTTC
cdr3_length: 16; clone_size: -; d_call: TRBD2; v_call: TRBV5-1; j_call: TRBJ2-7; cdr3_aa: CASSPGTSGFYYEQYF; cdr3_nt: TGCGCCAGCAGCCCTGGGACTAGCGGATTTTACTACGAGCAGTACTTC
cdr3_length: 16; clone_size: -; d_call: TRBD2; v_call: TRBV14; j_call: TRBJ2-3; cdr3_aa: CASSRRLAGSTDTQYF; cdr3_nt: TGTGCCAGCAGCCGCCGACTAGCCGGAAGCACAGATACGCAGTATTTT
cdr3_length: 11; clone_size: -; d_call: -; v_call: TRBV5-4; j_call: TRBJ1-1; cdr3_aa: CASSVNTEAFF; cdr3_nt: TGTGCCAGCAGCGTGAACACTGAAGCTTTCTTT
cdr3_length: 12; clone_size: -; d_call: -; v_call: TRBV19; j_call: TRBJ2-7; cdr3_aa: CASSVRDGEQYF; cdr3_nt: TGTGCCAGTAGTGTCCGGGACGGGGAGCAGTACTTC
cdr3_length: 12; clone_size: -; d_call: -; v_call: TRBV6-5; j_call: TRBJ2-1; cdr3_aa: CAGSDSYNEQFF; cdr3_nt: TGTGCCGGGTCGGATTCCTACAATGAGCAGTTCTTC
cdr3_length: 18; clone_size: -; d_call: -; v_call: TRBV18; j_call: TRBJ2-2; cdr3_aa: CASSRSFGSTANTGELFF; cdr3_nt: TGTGCCAGCTCACGGTCCTTCGGCTCAACGGCGAACACCGGGGAGCTGTTTTTT
cdr3_length: 15; clone_size: once; d_call: TRBD2; v_call: TRBV7-9; j_call: TRBJ2-1; cdr3_aa: CASRPGTSGRGEQFF; cdr3_nt: TGTGCCAGCAGGCCCGGGACTAGCGGGAGAGGAGAGCAGTTCTTC
cdr3_length: 13; clone_size: few; d_call: -; v_call: TRBV30; j_call: TRBJ1-6; cdr3_aa: CAWRAQEGSPLHF; cdr3_nt: TGTGCCTGGAGAGCCCAGGAGGGTTCACCCCTCCACTTT
cdr3_length: 15; clone_size: -; d_call: TRBD1; v_call: TRBV19; j_call: TRBJ1-1; cdr3_aa: CASSSGTVRNTEAFF; cdr3_nt: TGTGCCAGTAGTTCTGGGACAGTGCGGAACACTGAAGCTTTCTTT
cdr3_length: 15; clone_size: once; d_call: TRBD2; v_call: TRBV28; j_call: TRBJ2-1; cdr3_aa: CASSFGSAGPNEQFF; cdr3_nt: TGTGCCAGCAGTTTCGGTTCAGCGGGACCGAATGAGCAGTTCTTC
cdr3_length: 14; clone_size: -; d_call: -; v_call: TRBV18; j_call: TRBJ1-2; cdr3_aa: CASAKDISNYGYTF; cdr3_nt: TGTGCCAGCGCAAAGGACATTTCTAACTATGGCTACACCTTC
cdr3_length: 16; clone_size: -; d_call: TRBD2; v_call: TRBV7-8; j_call: TRBJ2-7; cdr3_aa: CASSFRPSGSIHEQYF; cdr3_nt: TGTGCCAGCAGCTTTCGCCCTAGCGGGAGTATCCACGAGCAGTACTTC
cdr3_length: 15; clone_size: -; d_call: TRBD2; v_call: TRBV19; j_call: TRBJ2-5; cdr3_aa: CASSRLAGFQETQYF; cdr3_nt: TGTGCCAGTAGTCGACTAGCGGGGTTCCAAGAGACCCAGTACTTC
cdr3_length: 13; clone_size: -; d_call: -; v_call: TRBV28; j_call: TRBJ1-3; cdr3_aa: CASSQASGNTIYF; cdr3_nt: TGTGCCAGCAGTCAGGCCTCTGGAAACACCATATATTTT
cdr3_length: 16; clone_size: once; d_call: TRBD2; v_call: TRBV5-1; j_call: TRBJ2-1; cdr3_aa: CASSLLSGSSYNEQFF; cdr3_nt: TGCGCCAGCAGCTTGTTAAGCGGGAGCTCCTACAATGAGCAGTTCTTC
cdr3_length: 15; clone_size: -; d_call: -; v_call: TRBV16; j_call: TRBJ1-2; cdr3_aa: CASSLESPTNYGYTF; cdr3_nt: TGTGCCAGCAGCCTAGAGTCGCCCACCAACTATGGCTACACCTTC
cdr3_length: 14; clone_size: -; d_call: -; v_call: TRBV11-1; j_call: TRBJ2-7; cdr3_aa: CASSLAQGTNEQYF; cdr3_nt: TGTGCCAGCAGCTTAGCACAGGGAACCAACGAGCAGTACTTC
cdr3_length: 15; clone_size: -; d_call: -; v_call: TRBV15; j_call: TRBJ2-2; cdr3_aa: CATSRDPIGTGELFF; cdr3_nt: TGTGCCACCAGCAGAGACCCGATAGGGACCGGGGAGCTGTTTTTT
cdr3_length: 13; clone_size: -; d_call: -; v_call: TRBV18; j_call: TRBJ2-5; cdr3_aa: CASSPRDEETQYF; cdr3_nt: TGTGCCAGCTCACCCAGAGATGAAGAGACCCAGTACTTC
cdr3_length: 20; clone_size: -; d_call: -; v_call: TRBV7-6; j_call: TRBJ2-7; cdr3_aa: CASSLAAGEGFDRISYEQYF; cdr3_nt: TGTGCCAGCAGCTTAGCTGCCGGGGAAGGGTTTGACAGGATCTCCTACGAGCAGTACTTC
cdr3_length: 17; clone_size: -; d_call: TRBD2; v_call: TRBV7-9; j_call: TRBJ2-7; cdr3_aa: CASSPRPSGINSYEQYF; cdr3_nt: TGTGCCAGCAGCCCCCGGCCTAGCGGGATCAACTCCTACGAGCAGTACTTC